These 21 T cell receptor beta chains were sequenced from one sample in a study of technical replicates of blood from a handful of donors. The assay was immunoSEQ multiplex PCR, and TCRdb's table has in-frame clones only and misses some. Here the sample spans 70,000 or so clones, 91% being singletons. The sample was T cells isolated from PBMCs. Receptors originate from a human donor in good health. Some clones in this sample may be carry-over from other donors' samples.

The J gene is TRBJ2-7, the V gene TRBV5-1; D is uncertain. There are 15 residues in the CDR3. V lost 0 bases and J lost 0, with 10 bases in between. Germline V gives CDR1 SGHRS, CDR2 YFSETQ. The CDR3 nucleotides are TGCGCCAGCAGCTTGGGAGGTTCTAGCTCCTACGAGCAGTACTTC. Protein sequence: CASSLGGSSSYEQYF.

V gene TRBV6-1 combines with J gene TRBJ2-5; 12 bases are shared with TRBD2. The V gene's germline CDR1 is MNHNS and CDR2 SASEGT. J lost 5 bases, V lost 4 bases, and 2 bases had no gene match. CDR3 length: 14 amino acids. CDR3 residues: CASSASGGAETQYF. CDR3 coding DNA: TGTGCCAGCAGTGCTAGCGGGGGGGCTGAGACCCAGTACTTC.

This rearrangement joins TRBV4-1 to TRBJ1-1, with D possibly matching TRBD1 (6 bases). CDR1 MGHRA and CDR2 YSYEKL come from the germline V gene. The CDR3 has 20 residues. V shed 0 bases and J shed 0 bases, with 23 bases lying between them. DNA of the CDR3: TGCGCCAGCAGCCAAGAAGCTGTGGGTCCGGGACACATTTTGAACACTGAAGCTTTCTTT. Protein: CASSQEAVGPGHILNTEAFF.

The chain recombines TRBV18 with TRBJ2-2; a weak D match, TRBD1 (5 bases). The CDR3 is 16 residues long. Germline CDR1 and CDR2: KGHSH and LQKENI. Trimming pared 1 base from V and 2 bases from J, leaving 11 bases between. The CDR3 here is CASSPQQGPNTGELFF. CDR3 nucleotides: TGTGCCAGCTCACCACAGCAGGGCCCTAACACCGGGGAGCTGTTTTTT.

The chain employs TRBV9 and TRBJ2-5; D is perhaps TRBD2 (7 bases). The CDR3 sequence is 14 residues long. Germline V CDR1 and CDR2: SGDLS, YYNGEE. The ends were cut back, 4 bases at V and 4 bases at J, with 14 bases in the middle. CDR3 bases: TGTGCCAGCAGCCCATCTGGGGGGGCAGAGACCCAGTACTTC. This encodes CASSPSGGAETQYF.

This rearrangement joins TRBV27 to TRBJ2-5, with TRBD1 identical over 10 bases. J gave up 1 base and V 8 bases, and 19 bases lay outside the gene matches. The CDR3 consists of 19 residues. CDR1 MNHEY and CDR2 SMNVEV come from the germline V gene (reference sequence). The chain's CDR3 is CASPKVGQGGDWAQETQYF. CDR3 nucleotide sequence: TGTGCCAGCCCCAAAGTAGGACAGGGGGGTGATTGGGCCCAAGAGACCCAGTACTTC.

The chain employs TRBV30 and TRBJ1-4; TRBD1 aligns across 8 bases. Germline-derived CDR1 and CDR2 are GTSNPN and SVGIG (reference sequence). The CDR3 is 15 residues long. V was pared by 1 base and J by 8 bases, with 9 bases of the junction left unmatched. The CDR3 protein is CAWSAPGTGGEKLFF. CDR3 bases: TGTGCCTGGAGTGCCCCCGGGACAGGAGGGGAAAAACTGTTTTTT.

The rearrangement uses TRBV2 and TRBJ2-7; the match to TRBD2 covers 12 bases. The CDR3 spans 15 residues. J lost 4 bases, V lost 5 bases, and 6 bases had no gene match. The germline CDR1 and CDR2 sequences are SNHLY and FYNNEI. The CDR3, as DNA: TGTGCCAGCAGTCGCGGACTAGCGGGGTGGTACGAGCAGTACTTC. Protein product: CASSRGLAGWYEQYF.

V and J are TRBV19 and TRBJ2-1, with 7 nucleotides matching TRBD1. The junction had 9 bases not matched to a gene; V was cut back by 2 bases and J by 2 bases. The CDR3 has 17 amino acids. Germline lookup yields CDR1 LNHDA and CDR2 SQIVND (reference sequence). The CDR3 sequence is CASSIRVGQYPYNEQFF. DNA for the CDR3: TGTGCCAGTAGTATAAGGGTGGGACAGTACCCCTACAATGAGCAGTTCTTC.

The CDR3 reads CASSPGTVNEKLFF. CDR3 nucleotide sequence: TGTGCCAGTAGTCCTGGGACAGTTAATGAAAAACTGTTTTTT. The genes are TRBV19 and TRBJ1-4; TRBD1 aligns across 7 bases. This CDR3 spans 14 amino acids. CDR1 and CDR2 (germline): LNHDA, SQIVND (reference sequence). V lost 5 bases to trimming and J lost 4 bases; unmatched junction nucleotides: 4.

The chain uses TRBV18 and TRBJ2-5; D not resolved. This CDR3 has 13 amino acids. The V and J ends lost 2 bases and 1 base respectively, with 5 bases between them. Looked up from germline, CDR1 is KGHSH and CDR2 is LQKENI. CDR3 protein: CASSPSRQETQYF. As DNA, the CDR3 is TGTGCCAGCTCACCAAGCCGCCAAGAGACCCAGTACTTC.

CDR3 in DNA: TGTGCCAGTAGTATAGCCTCCGCCTACGAGCAGTACTTC. This gives the protein CASSIASAYEQYF. The chain combines TRBV19 with TRBJ2-7; D is unresolved. Trimming left V 1 base short and J 2 bases short, with 6 bases between. The CDR3 has 13 residues. Per the germline V gene, CDR1 is LNHDA and CDR2 is SQIVND (reference sequence). Variable domain in full (rest from reference TRBV19 and TRBJ2-7): DGGITQSPKYLFRKEGQNVTLSCEQNLNHDAMYWYRQDPGQGLRLIYYSQIVNDFQKGDIAEGYSVSREKKESFPLTVTSAQKNPTAFYLCASSIASAYEQYFGPGTRLTVT.

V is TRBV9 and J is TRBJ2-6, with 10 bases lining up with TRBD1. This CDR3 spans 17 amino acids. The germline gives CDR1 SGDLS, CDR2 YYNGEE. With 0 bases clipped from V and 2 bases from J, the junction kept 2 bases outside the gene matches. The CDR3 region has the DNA TGTGCCAGCAGCGTAGGACAGGGGGCGACTGGGGCCAACGTCCTGACTTTC. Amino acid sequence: CASSVGQGATGANVLTF.

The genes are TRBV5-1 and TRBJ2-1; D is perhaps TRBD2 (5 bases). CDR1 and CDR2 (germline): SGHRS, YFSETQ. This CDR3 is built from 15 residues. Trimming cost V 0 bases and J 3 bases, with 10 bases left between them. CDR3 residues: CASSLVRVGYNEQFF. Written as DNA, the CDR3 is TGCGCCAGCAGCTTGGTGCGGGTGGGCTACAATGAGCAGTTCTTC.

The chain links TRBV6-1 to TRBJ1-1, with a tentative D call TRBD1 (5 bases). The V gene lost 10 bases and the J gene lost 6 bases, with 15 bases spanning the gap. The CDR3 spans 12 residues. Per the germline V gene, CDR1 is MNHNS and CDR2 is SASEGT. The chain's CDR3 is CATLGQSPEAFF. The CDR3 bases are TGTGCCACCCTCGGACAATCCCCTGAAGCTTTCTTT.

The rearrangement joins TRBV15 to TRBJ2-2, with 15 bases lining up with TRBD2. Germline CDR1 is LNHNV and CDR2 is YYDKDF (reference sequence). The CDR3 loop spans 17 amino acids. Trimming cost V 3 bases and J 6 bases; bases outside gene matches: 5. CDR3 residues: CATSRGLAGGISGELFF. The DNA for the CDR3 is TGTGCCACCAGCAGGGGACTAGCGGGGGGAATTTCCGGGGAGCTGTTTTTT.

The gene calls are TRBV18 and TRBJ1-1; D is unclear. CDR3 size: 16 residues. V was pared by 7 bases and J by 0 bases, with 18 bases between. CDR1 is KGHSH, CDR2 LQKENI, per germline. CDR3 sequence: CASLPGREAMNTEAFF. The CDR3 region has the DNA TGTGCCAGCTTACCCGGACGGGAGGCGATGAACACTGAAGCTTTCTTT.

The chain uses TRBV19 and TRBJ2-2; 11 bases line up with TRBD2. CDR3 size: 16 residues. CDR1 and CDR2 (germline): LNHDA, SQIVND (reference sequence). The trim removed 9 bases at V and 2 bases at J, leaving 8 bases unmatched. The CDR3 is CASCRLAGINTGELFF. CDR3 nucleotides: TGTGCCAGCTGCCGACTAGCGGGGATCAACACCGGGGAGCTGTTTTTT.

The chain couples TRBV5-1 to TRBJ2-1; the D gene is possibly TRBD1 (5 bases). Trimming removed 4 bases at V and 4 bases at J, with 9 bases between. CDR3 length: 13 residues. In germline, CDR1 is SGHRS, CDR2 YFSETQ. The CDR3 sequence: CASSMTDYNEQFF. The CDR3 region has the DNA TGCGCCAGCAGCATGACAGATTACAATGAGCAGTTCTTC.

CDR3: CASSIDRGGGYTF. In DNA form, the CDR3 reads TGTGCCAGCAGTATCGACAGGGGTGGTGGCTACACCTTC. The V gene is TRBV2, the J gene TRBJ1-2; 8 nucleotides match TRBD1. Germline loops: CDR1 SNHLY, CDR2 FYNNEI. V lost 5 bases and J lost 7; bases outside the gene matches: 6. CDR3 length: 13 residues.

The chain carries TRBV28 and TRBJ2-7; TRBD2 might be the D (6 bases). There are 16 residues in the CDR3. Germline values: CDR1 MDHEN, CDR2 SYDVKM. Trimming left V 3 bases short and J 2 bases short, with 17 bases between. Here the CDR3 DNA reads TGTGCCAGCAGTTTGAGGAGCTTGACGGGAGCCTACGAGCAGTACTTC. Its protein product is CASSLRSLTGAYEQYF. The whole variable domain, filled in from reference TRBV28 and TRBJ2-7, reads DVKVTQSSRYLVKRTGEKVFLECVQDMDHENMFWYRQDPGLGLRLIYFSYDVKMKEKGDIPEGYSVSREKKERFSLILESASTNQTSMYLCASSLRSLTGAYEQYFGPGTRLTVT.